The source of this T cell receptor beta chain is a study of a mutant IDH1 vaccine in newly diagnosed glioma. Concerning this clone: Its antigen remains unidentified.

The CDR3 is 13 residues long. The time point was: week 5, during vaccination. With topical imiquimod, each dose of the vaccine consisted of 300 ug of mutant IDH1 20-mer peptide. Repertoires were generated with immunoSEQ multiplex PCR, while TCRdb's copy carries only in-frame clones and drops some. The data show more than 55,000 clones, less than 85% seen once. The sequencing used PBMCs, collected from a glioma patient whose treatment included an IDH1 peptide vaccine. This receptor was obtained from a woman between 18 and 29 years old with glioma. Some clones in this sample may be carry-over from other donors' samples. J is TRBJ2-7 and V is TRBV21-1. TRBV21-1 is listed as a pseudogene. This CDR3 reads CASRKGTTYEQYF. CDR3 in DNA: TGTGCCAGCAGGAAGGGCACGACCTACGAGCAGTACTTC.